This TCR beta chain stems from a study of Graves' ophthalmopathy and Graves' hyperthyroidism. Study-wide points: Classification of ophthalmopathy versus stable hyperthyroidism by a 13-signature model yielded 85% to 90% sensitivity and just under 83% specificity. Blood shared most expanded thyroid clonotypes above 0.001 frequency.

Trimming took off 4 bases at V and 1 base at J, with 5 bases between the two ends. Per the germline V gene, CDR1 is SGDLS and CDR2 is YYNGEE. This CDR3 region has 13 residues. CDR3 regions of TCR beta were amplified from RNA transcripts. First-round RT-PCR used HTBI primers; second-round multiplex PCR followed. MiXCR, applied by TCRdb to the multiplex PCR reads, yields one record per CDR3 protein. The sample includes hundreds of thousands of distinct CDR3 sequences, just over 40% of them seen just once. The sample holds a few counts of this clonotype. As yet, its antigen is unknown. Certain patients were not enrolled. These were patients with other autoimmune diseases, uncontrolled infections, pregnancy or lactation.

Sequencing input: peripheral blood. The chain is built from TRBV9 and TRBJ2-2, with unresolved D. The receptor was isolated from an adult man with Graves' ophthalmopathy. The CDR3, as DNA: TGTGCCAGCAGCTTTAAGAACACCGGGGAGCTGTTTTTT. Amino acid sequence: CASSFKNTGELFF. The whole variable domain, remainder taken from reference TRBV9 and TRBJ2-2, is DSGVTQTPKHLITATGQRVTLRCSPRSGDLSVYWYQQSLDQGLQFLIQYYNGEERAKGNILERFSAQQFPDLHSELNLSSLELGDSALYFCASSFKNTGELFFGEGSRLTVL.